This T cell receptor (beta chain) was found in a study of lymphopenia after photon versus proton radiotherapy. Study-wide results and caveats: In patients who died, overall survival fell as post-nadir TCR diversity dropped more. After the lymphocyte nadir, photon-treated repertoires showed oligoclonal expansion, especially of CD8+ Temra cells. Relative stability marked proton patients; photon patients lost diversity and naive cells. Better survival with proton therapy was suggested as possible, not demonstrated.

With respect to this clone: As yet, its antigen is unknown.

The table came from immunoSEQ multiplex PCR; TCRdb's copy has only in-frame clones and leaves some out. The profile covers tens of thousands of clones, with roughly 87% appearing a single time and more than 6.5% taken by the ten largest. The V gene's germline CDR1 is ENHRY and CDR2 SYGVKD. This CDR3 spans 12 amino acids. Trimming cost V 6 bases and J 3 bases, with 7 bases left between them. This receptor was obtained from a woman between 65 and 79 years old with pancreatic cancer. Some clones in this sample may be carry-over from other donors' samples. The sample was peripheral blood, taken from a patient treated with proton-based radiotherapy. The V and J genes are TRBV10-3 and TRBJ2-3; D remains unclear. The chain's CDR3 is CAIRGETDTQYF. The CDR3, as DNA: TGTGCCATCAGGGGTGAAACAGATACGCAGTATTTT.